Each of the 17 T cell receptor beta chains below was sequenced from the same sample in a study of siplizumab effects on memory and regulatory T cells. TCRdb's copy holds only in-frame clones and misses some; the assay was immunoSEQ multiplex PCR. This table has roughly 100,000 clones, 93% appearing once. The sequencing sample was made of CD8+ T cells sorted from blood. The source of these receptors is a human donor in good health.

This clone was counted a single time. The V and J genes are TRBV4-1 and TRBJ1-1, with a weak D call TRBD1 (5 bases). The CDR3 sequence is 18 residues long. Germline V gives CDR1 MGHRA, CDR2 YSYEKL. V lost 5 bases and J 1 base, leaving 23 bases between the germline ends. The CDR3 region has the DNA TGCGCCAGCAGCACAGGTCGGGGTTTTTCCACTGGGAACACTGAAGCTTTCTTT. Translated: CASSTGRGFSTGNTEAFF.

This clone was seen just once. V is TRBV18 and J is TRBJ2-3; no reliable D call. CDR1 and CDR2 from the germline V gene are KGHSH and LQKENI. V was pared by 1 base and J by 0 bases, with 14 bases between. CDR3 length equals 17 residues. CDR3 sequence: CASSPLTRQTSTDTQYF. DNA of the CDR3: TGTGCCAGCTCACCACTGACGAGGCAGACTAGCACAGATACGCAGTATTTT.

The sample holds one count of this clone. The chain links TRBV7-2 to TRBJ1-3; 7 positions agree with TRBD1. V was pared by 4 bases and J by 2 bases, with 2 bases of the junction left unmatched. Germline V gives CDR1 SGHTA, CDR2 FQGNSA. CDR3 length equals 14 residues. This CDR3 is CASSSTGTGNTIYF. The DNA for the CDR3 is TGTGCCAGCAGCTCGACAGGGACTGGAAACACCATATATTTT.

The rearrangement links TRBV4-1 to TRBJ1-4; D gene uncertain. The CDR3 totals 16 residues. Trimming removed 1 base at V and 6 bases at J, with 15 bases between. Germline V CDR1 and CDR2: MGHRA, YSYEKL. The CDR3 sequence: CASSQGWTEADEKLFF. The CDR3 nucleotides are TGCGCCAGCAGCCAAGGATGGACCGAGGCGGATGAAAAACTGTTTTTT.

The chain joins TRBV4-1 to TRBJ1-1, with D perhaps matching TRBD1 (5 bases). The CDR3 loop spans 15 amino acids. Germline V CDR1 and CDR2: MGHRA, YSYEKL. Trimming took 5 bases from V and 5 from J, leaving 18 bases between them. The CDR3 DNA reads as TGCGCCAGCAGCGCCCAACGTGGGGGGGATACTGAAGCTTTCTTT. Translated, it gives CASSAQRGGDTEAFF.

The chain recombines TRBV19 with TRBJ2-1, with 10 bases fitting TRBD2. The length of the CDR3 is 19 residues. Germline V CDR1 and CDR2: LNHDA, SQIVND (reference sequence). The V and J ends lost 2 bases and 2 bases, in that order; junction bases with no gene match: 12. The CDR3 DNA sequence: TGTGCCAGTAGTATAAACCCCCTTGCTAGCGGGAGAACCTACAATGAGCAGTTCTTC. It encodes CASSINPLASGRTYNEQFF. The full variable domain, rest sourced from reference TRBV19 and TRBJ2-1, is DGGITQSPKYLFRKEGQNVTLSCEQNLNHDAMYWYRQDPGQGLRLIYYSQIVNDFQKGDIAEGYSVSREKKESFPLTVTSAQKNPTAFYLCASSINPLASGRTYNEQFFGPGTRLTVL.

The genes are TRBV15 and TRBJ2-1; TRBD1 might be the D (6 bases). This CDR3 contains 16 residues. V was shortened by 0 bases and J by 8 bases, with 17 bases between the two germline ends. Per germline, CDR1 LNHNV and CDR2 YYDKDF (reference sequence). CDR3 nucleotides: TGTGCCACCAGCAGAGAAGGCGGACAGAGACGGGATGAGCAGTTCTTC. It is translated as CATSREGGQRRDEQFF.

The chain is built from TRBV7-2 and TRBJ2-5; 7 bases match TRBD1. The J call could be wrong; TRBJ2-7 is a better fit for the DNA end. CDR1 and CDR2 (germline): SGHTA, FQGNSA. CDR3 length equals 15 residues. The CDR3 loop is CASSMDRSGWNEQYF. Here the CDR3 DNA reads TGTGCCAGCAGCATGGACAGGTCAGGGTGGAACGAGCAGTACTTC.

The rearrangement links TRBV2 to TRBJ1-5, with D possibly TRBD1 on 5 matching bases. Trimming took off 5 bases at V and 15 bases at J, with 20 bases between the two ends. Germline lookup yields CDR1 SNHLY and CDR2 FYNNEI. The CDR3 is 13 residues long. This CDR3 reads CASSQRARDGLHF. Written as DNA, the CDR3 is TGTGCCAGCAGTCAACGGGCAAGGGACGGCCTGCATTTT.

The chain carries TRBV10-3 and TRBJ1-1; weak D call: TRBD1 (5 bases). The V end lost 2 bases, the J end lost 0 bases, and 10 bases lay between the germline ends. The CDR3 has 15 amino acids. Germline CDR1 reads ENHRY; CDR2 reads SYGVKD. The DNA of the CDR3 is TGTGCCATCAGTGAGATCGGAGGGGTGAACACTGAAGCTTTCTTT. Residues: CAISEIGGVNTEAFF.

This clone was seen just once. Additional DNA sequences in this sample encode the identical CDR3. The V call is TRBV7-6, the J call TRBJ2-1; 12 positions match TRBD1. The CDR3 contains 14 residues. Germline trimming cut 3 bases from V and 6 bases from J; bases unmatched to any gene: 0. CDR1 and CDR2 (germline): SGHVS, FNYEAQ. CDR3 coding DNA: TGTGCCAGCAGCTTGGGACAGGGGGCCAATGAGCAGTTCTTC. Translation: CASSLGQGANEQFF.

This chain connects TRBV5-5 to TRBJ2-1; 11 bases align to TRBD2. This CDR3 comprises 15 residues. Trimming took 4 bases from V and 3 from J; bases not matched to a gene: 3. CDR1 is SGHKS and CDR2 is YYEKEE in the germline V gene (reference sequence). Written as DNA, the CDR3 is TGTGCCAGCAGCCAAGGGACTAGCGGCTACAATGAGCAGTTCTTC. Its translation is CASSQGTSGYNEQFF. Full variable domain (outside the CDR3, taken from reference TRBV5-5 and TRBJ2-1): DAGVTQSPTHLIKTRGQQVTLRCSPISGHKSVSWYQQVLGQGPQFIFQYYEKEERGRGNFPDRFSARQFPNYSSELNVNALLLGDSALYLCASSQGTSGYNEQFFGPGTRLTVL.

The chain uses TRBV14 and TRBJ2-7; D remains unclear. The CDR3 consists of 13 residues. The V and J ends lost 4 bases and 3 bases respectively, with 10 bases between them. Germline V gene sequence: CDR1 SGHDN, CDR2 FVKESK. CDR3 nucleotide sequence: TGTGCCAGCAGCCCCTATACCAGCTACGAGCAGTACTTC. Its protein product is CASSPYTSYEQYF.

This rearrangement joins TRBV2 to TRBJ1-2, with 9 bases identical to TRBD1. Germline assignment: CDR1 SNHLY and CDR2 FYNNEI. The J segment lost 3 bases and the V segment lost 6 bases, leaving 5 bases of the junction unmatched. This CDR3 has 14 residues. CDR3 in amino acids: CASSRDRADYGYTF. The CDR3 DNA sequence: TGTGCCAGCAGCCGGGACAGGGCCGACTATGGCTACACCTTC.

This sequence joins TRBV7-2 and TRBJ1-1; D remains unclear. Per the germline V gene, CDR1 is SGHTA and CDR2 is FQGNSA. The germline V and J ends were trimmed by 1 base and 5 bases, with 5 bases remaining between them. This CDR3 has 12 amino acids. Written as DNA, the CDR3 is TGTGCCAGCAGCTTAGGGTTGACTGAAGCTTTCTTT. This codes for CASSLGLTEAFF.

The chain has TRBV27 and TRBJ1-6; D may be TRBD1 (5 bases). Trimming removed 0 bases from V and 5 bases from J, with 11 bases in between. This CDR3 contains 16 residues. Germline V gene lookup returns CDR1 MNHEY and CDR2 SMNVEV (reference sequence). CDR3 DNA sequence: TGTGCCAGCAGTTTATCAGGGTGGGGACATAATTCACCCCTCCACTTT. Protein sequence: CASSLSGWGHNSPLHF.

DNA for the CDR3: TGTGCCAGCAGCTTGCTTGGGACAGGGGATAATTCACCCCTCCACTTT. Amino acid sequence: CASSLLGTGDNSPLHF. This sequence joins TRBV5-4 and TRBJ1-6, with 10 positions matching TRBD1. This CDR3 is 16 amino acids long. Germline CDR1 reads SGHNT; CDR2 reads YYREEE (reference sequence). V was clipped by 1 base and J by 5 bases; unmatched bases: 3.